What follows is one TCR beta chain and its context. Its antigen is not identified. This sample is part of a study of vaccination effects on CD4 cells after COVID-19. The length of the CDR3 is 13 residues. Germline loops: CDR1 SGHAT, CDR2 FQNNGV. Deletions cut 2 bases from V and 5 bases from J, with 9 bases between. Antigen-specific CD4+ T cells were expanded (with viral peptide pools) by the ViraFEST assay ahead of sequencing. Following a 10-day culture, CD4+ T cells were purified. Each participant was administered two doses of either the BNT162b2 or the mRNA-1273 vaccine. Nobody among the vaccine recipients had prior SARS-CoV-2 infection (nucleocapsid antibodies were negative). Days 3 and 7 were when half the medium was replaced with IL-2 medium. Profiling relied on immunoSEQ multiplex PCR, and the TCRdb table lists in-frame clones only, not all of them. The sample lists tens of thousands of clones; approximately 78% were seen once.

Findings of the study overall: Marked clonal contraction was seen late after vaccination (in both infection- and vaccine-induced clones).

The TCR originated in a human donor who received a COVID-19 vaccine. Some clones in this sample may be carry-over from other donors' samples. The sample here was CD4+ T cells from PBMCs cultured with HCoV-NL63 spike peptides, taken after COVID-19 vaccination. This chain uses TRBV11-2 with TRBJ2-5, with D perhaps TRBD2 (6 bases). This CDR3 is CASSLREVETQYF. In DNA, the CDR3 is TGTGCCAGCAGCTTAAGGGAGGTCGAGACCCAGTACTTC.